A single T cell receptor beta chain is shown here with its context. The data originate from a study of control samples from healthy donors and cancer patients. Sequenced by immunoSEQ multiplex PCR; TCRdb stores in-frame clones only, minus some. The data contain 190,000 or so clones, roughly 93% of them singletons. Sequencing was done on a sample of blood. The TCR was taken from a man aged 18 to 29 in good health.

The CDR3 spells CALPPGRTSYYTEAFF. The CDR3 DNA follows: TGTGCCCTACCTCCCGGGAGGACCTCGTATTACACTGAAGCTTTCTTT. This chain joins TRBV10-3 and TRBJ1-1; no firm D call. Germline assignment: CDR1 ENHRY and CDR2 SYGVKD. The CDR3 totals 16 residues. The V gene lost 11 bases and the J gene lost 3 bases, with 25 bases spanning the gap.